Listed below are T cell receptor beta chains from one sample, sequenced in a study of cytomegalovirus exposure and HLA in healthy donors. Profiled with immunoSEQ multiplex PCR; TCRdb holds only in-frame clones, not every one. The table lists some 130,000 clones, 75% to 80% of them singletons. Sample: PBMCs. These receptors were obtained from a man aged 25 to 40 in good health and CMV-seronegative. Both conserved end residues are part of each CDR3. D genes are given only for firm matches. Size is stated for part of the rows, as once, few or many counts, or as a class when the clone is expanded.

TGTGCCAGCAGCTTCGGTCGGGGGGGGGTTCTCTACGAGCAGTACTTC	CASSFGRGGVLYEQYF	TRBV5-4	TRBJ2-7	NA	TRBD2
TGTGCCAGCAGCCCCGGACAGGAGAACACTGAAGCTTTCTTT	CASSPGQENTEAFF	TRBV7-9	TRBJ1-1	few	TRBD1
TGCGCCAGCAGCCATCCGGGGAGGTACGAGCAGTACTTC	CASSHPGRYEQYF	TRBV4-1	TRBJ2-7	NA	NA
TGTGCCAACCACACCCCGGGGGGCCAAGAGACCCAGTACTTC	CANHTPGGQETQYF	TRBV2	TRBJ2-5	NA	TRBD2
TGCAGCGCTGGACGGGACTACGAGCAGTACTTC	CSAGRDYEQYF	TRBV29-1	TRBJ2-7	NA	NA
TGTGCCAGCAGCTTTTCGGGGACAGGGATACGGCCCCAGCATTTT	CASSFSGTGIRPQHF	TRBV7-2	TRBJ1-5	NA	TRBD1
TGTGCCAGTAGTGTTCAGGGGTCCTACGAGCAGTACTTC	CASSVQGSYEQYF	TRBV19	TRBJ2-7	NA	NA
TGCGCCAGCAGCCACCCTCTGAGGGGACAGGGGGTGAACACTGAAGCTTTCTTT	CASSHPLRGQGVNTEAFF	TRBV4-1	TRBJ1-1	once	TRBD1
TGTGCCAGCAGTGATGACCAGGGGGGTAATGAGCAGTTCTTC	CASSDDQGGNEQFF	TRBV2	TRBJ2-1	once	NA
TGTGCCAGTAGTTCCCTCTGGCCCGAGCGGGGACGAGGAGATACGCAGTATTTT	CASSSLWPERGRGDTQYF	TRBV19	TRBJ2-3	NA	TRBD2
TGTGCCAGTAGTATTACAGGGGGTTTCGGTCAGCCCCAGCATTTT	CASSITGGFGQPQHF	TRBV19	TRBJ1-5	NA	TRBD1
TGTGCCACCAGCCTTTTCGGAGGGAGGGATGAGACCCAGTACTTC	CATSLFGGRDETQYF	TRBV15	TRBJ2-5	NA	TRBD2
TGTGCCACCTCAGACAGGGGGTACAGAGACGAGCAGTACTTC	CATSDRGYRDEQYF	TRBV6-1	TRBJ2-7	NA	TRBD1
TGTGCCAGCATCCCGGGAAGCGGGACAGGGCCCTCCGATACGCAGTATTTT	CASIPGSGTGPSDTQYF	TRBV28	TRBJ2-3	NA	TRBD1
TGTGCCAGCAGCACCGACAGGGGAAGTCAGCCCCAGCATTTT	CASSTDRGSQPQHF	TRBV6-1	TRBJ1-5	once	TRBD1
TGTGCCAGCTCAACCCAAGGGGCAGGTTACACAGATACGCAGTATTTT	CASSTQGAGYTDTQYF	TRBV18	TRBJ2-3	once	NA
TGTGCCAGCAGTTTTTCAACCGGGACACTCAGCTACGAGCAGTACTTC	CASSFSTGTLSYEQYF	TRBV28	TRBJ2-7	NA	NA
TGCAGCGTTGAAGGGGTGGAGGGGAGAGGTAATGAGCAGTTCTTC	CSVEGVEGRGNEQFF	TRBV29-1	TRBJ2-1	NA	NA
TGTGCCGGTGGGGAGGGCCATCCCGGCACAGATACGCAGTATTTT	CAGGEGHPGTDTQYF	TRBV7-9	TRBJ2-3	NA	TRBD2
TGTGCCAGCAGCCCTCCAGGGGTAACGGTGACAGATACGCAGTATTTT	CASSPPGVTVTDTQYF	TRBV14	TRBJ2-3	NA	NA
TGTGCCAGCAGCTCACTAGTAGGTGAGCAGTTCTTC	CASSSLVGEQFF	TRBV7-3	TRBJ2-1	NA	NA
TGTGCCAGCAGTGATCGGGAACACACTGAAGCTTTCTTT	CASSDREHTEAFF	TRBV2	TRBJ1-1	NA	NA
TGTGCCTACAATAGAGGAGCTAACTATGGCTACACCTTC	CAYNRGANYGYTF	TRBV2	TRBJ1-2	NA	NA
TGCGCCAGCAGTGGTAGGGGACAGGGGAGGACTGAAGCTTTCTTT	CASSGRGQGRTEAFF	TRBV10-2	TRBJ1-1	NA	TRBD1
TGTGCCAGCAGTGAAGGCGGAGGCGCAGATACGCAGTATTTT	CASSEGGGADTQYF	TRBV2	TRBJ2-3	NA	NA
TGTGCCAGCAGCTTGGAACCGGGACTAGCGGGACGGGAGACCCAGTACTTC	CASSLEPGLAGRETQYF	TRBV5-5	TRBJ2-5	NA	TRBD2
TGTGCCAGCAGTGACAGGGGGGATAGTGAAAAACTGTTTTTT	CASSDRGDSEKLFF	TRBV6-5	TRBJ1-4	NA	TRBD1
TGTGCCAGCAGGAGCGGCTCCTACAATGAGCAGTTCTTC	CASRSGSYNEQFF	TRBV6-6	TRBJ2-1	NA	NA
TGTGCCAGTAGTCAGTATAGCGGGAGCGTAAGCTCCTACAATGAGCAGTTCTTC	CASSQYSGSVSSYNEQFF	TRBV19	TRBJ2-1	NA	TRBD2
TGTGCCAGCTCACCATTGCCGCGGGAGACCCAGTACTTC	CASSPLPRETQYF	TRBV18	TRBJ2-5	NA	NA
TGTGCCAGCAGTTACTCACCCGGACAGGGCTACGAGCAGTACTTC	CASSYSPGQGYEQYF	TRBV6-5	TRBJ2-7	NA	TRBD1
TGCGCCAGCAGCCTTACTCCGGGACAGGTAGACGAGCAGTACTTC	CASSLTPGQVDEQYF	TRBV5-1	TRBJ2-7	NA	TRBD1
TGTGCCAGCAGCTTAGCCCTGACAGGGGGCGTGGATGGCTACACCTTC	CASSLALTGGVDGYTF	TRBV11-1	TRBJ1-2	NA	TRBD1
TGTGCCAGCGTAGCGGGAGCTGGGGAGCTGTTTTTT	CASVAGAGELFF	TRBV2	TRBJ2-2	NA	TRBD2
TGTGCCAGCAGGGAGGGTAGCAATCAGCCCCAGCATTTT	CASREGSNQPQHF	TRBV6-6	TRBJ1-5	NA	NA
TGTGCCAGCAGTTCCGCCCGTGACGGGAGACGGTACGAGCAGTACTTC	CASSSARDGRRYEQYF	TRBV27	TRBJ2-7	few	NA
TGCAGCGTCGGGGGACAGAAGTTGGGGGAGACCCAGTACTTC	CSVGGQKLGETQYF	TRBV29-1	TRBJ2-5	NA	NA
TGTGCCAGCAGTGGGAGGGCCGACGGCACAGATACGCAGTATTTT	CASSGRADGTDTQYF	TRBV9	TRBJ2-3	NA	TRBD2
TGTGCCAGTAGTGTGACAGGGGGCTGGGGCACCGGGGAGCTGTTTTTT	CASSVTGGWGTGELFF	TRBV19	TRBJ2-2	NA	TRBD1
TGTGCCTGGTTAGGACTCGGAGTCTATGGCTACACCTTC	CAWLGLGVYGYTF	TRBV30	TRBJ1-2	NA	NA
TGTGCCAGCAGCGGCTGGACGGACTTGGGGCAGTTCTTC	CASSGWTDLGQFF	TRBV7-9	TRBJ2-1	few	NA
TGTGCCAGCAGCTTGGGACAGGCGGACACTGAAGCTTTCTTT	CASSLGQADTEAFF	TRBV5-8	TRBJ1-1	NA	NA
TGTGCCAGCAGCTTCGCCCCGGACAGGGCCTACGAGCAGTACTTC	CASSFAPDRAYEQYF	TRBV11-2	TRBJ2-7	NA	TRBD1
TGTGCCAGCAGCGTCTGGCAGGCGATCTCCTACGAGCAGTACTTC	CASSVWQAISYEQYF	TRBV9	TRBJ2-7	NA	NA
TGTGCCAGCAGTGACTTTCAAACAGGGTTTCATCAGTTCTTC	CASSDFQTGFHQFF	TRBV6-1	TRBJ2-1	NA	NA